In this sample, the clone carrying this T cell receptor (beta chain) turned up a few times. Template material for amplifying TCR beta CDR3 regions consisted of RNA transcripts. TCR CDR3 underwent first-round RT-PCR with the HTBI primer set. Via MiXCR, TCRdb re-called the multiplex PCR reads, giving one row per CDR3 protein. The data hold more than 550,000 distinct CDR3 sequences, with about 19% observed a single time. Uncontrolled infection, other autoimmune disease, pregnancy or lactation led to exclusion. Germline V gene data show CDR1 as SGHDT and CDR2 as YYEEEE. The trim removed 0 bases at V and 8 bases at J, leaving 15 bases unmatched. This CDR3 spans 19 amino acids. The sample originates from a study of T cells in Graves' hyperthyroidism and ophthalmopathy.

The chain has TRBV5-6 and TRBJ1-6; 9 bases agree with TRBD1. The sequenced sample was blood. This TCR came from a woman in her forties or fifties with Graves' hyperthyroidism that later progressed to Graves' ophthalmopathy. In DNA, the CDR3 is TGTGCCAGCAGCTTGGCTGGCGGGACAGGGCGTTTTTTGGATTCACCCCTCCACTTT. It codes for CASSLAGGTGRFLDSPLHF.